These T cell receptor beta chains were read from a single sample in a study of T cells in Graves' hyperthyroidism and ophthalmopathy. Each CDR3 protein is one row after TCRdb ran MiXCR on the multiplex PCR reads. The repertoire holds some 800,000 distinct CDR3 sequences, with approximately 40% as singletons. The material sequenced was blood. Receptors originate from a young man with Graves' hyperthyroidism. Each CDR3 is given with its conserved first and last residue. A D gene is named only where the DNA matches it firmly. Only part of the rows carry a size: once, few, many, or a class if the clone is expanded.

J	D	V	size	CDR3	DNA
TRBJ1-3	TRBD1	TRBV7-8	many	CASSSRDRGAGNTIYF	TGTGCCAGCAGCTCACGGGACAGGGGAGCTGGAAACACCATATATTTT
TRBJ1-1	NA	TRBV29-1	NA	CSLALGRAEAFF	TGCAGTTTGGCCCTCGGGAGGGCTGAAGCTTTCTTT
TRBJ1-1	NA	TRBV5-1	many	CASSRTEGRRNTEAFF	TGCGCCAGCAGCCGTACAGAGGGGCGAAGGAACACTGAAGCTTTCTTT
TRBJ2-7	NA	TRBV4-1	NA	CASSQFGEQYF	TGCGCCAGCAGCCAATTCGGCGAGCAGTACTTC
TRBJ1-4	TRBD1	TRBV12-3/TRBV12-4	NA	CASPRPRDSKEKLFF	TGTGCCAGCCCCAGGCCAAGGGACAGTAAGGAAAAACTGTTTTTT
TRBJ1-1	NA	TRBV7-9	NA	CASSLTTGNTEAFF	TGTGCCAGCAGCTTAACTACAGGGAACACTGAAGCTTTCTTT
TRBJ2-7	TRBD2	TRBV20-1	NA	CSAMGVVAGTYEQYF	TGCAGTGCTATGGGAGTGGTAGCGGGAACCTACGAGCAGTACTTC
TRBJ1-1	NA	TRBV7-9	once	CASSLVGGTSEAFF	TGTGCCAGCAGCTTAGTCGGGGGCACGTCTGAAGCTTTCTTT
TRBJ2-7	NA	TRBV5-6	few	CASSGAANPYEQYF	TGTGCCAGCAGCGGGGCAGCGAACCCCTACGAGCAGTACTTC
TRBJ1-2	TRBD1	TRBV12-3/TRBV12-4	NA	CASLPGQGDYGYTF	TGTGCCAGCCTCCCTGGGCAGGGGGACTATGGCTACACCTTC
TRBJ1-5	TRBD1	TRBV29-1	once	CSVIRGTGPQHF	TGCAGCGTTATACGCGGGACAGGGCCCCAGCATTTT
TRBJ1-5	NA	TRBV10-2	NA	CASSLPLGSQPQHF	TGTGCCAGCAGTTTACCCTTGGGCAGTCAGCCCCAGCATTTT
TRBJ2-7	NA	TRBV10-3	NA	CASSLTTATYEQYF	TGTGCCAGCAGCCTTACGACGGCAACCTACGAGCAGTACTTC
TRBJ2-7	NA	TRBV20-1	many	CSARDFETYEQYF	TGCAGTGCTAGAGATTTTGAGACCTACGAGCAGTACTTC
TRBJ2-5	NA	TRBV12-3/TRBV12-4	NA	CASRTMNRDRETQYF	TGTGCCAGCAGGACGATGAACAGGGACCGAGAGACCCAGTACTTC
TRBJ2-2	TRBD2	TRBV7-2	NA	CASSLSSGRGTGELFF	TGTGCCAGCAGCTTGAGTAGCGGGAGAGGCACCGGGGAGCTGTTTTTT
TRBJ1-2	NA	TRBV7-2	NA	CASSFRQGRNYGYTF	TGTGCCAGCAGCTTTCGCCAGGGGCGAAACTATGGCTACACCTTC
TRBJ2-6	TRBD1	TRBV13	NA	CASSPETGIMAGANVLTF	TGTGCCAGCAGCCCAGAGACAGGGATCATGGCTGGGGCCAACGTCCTGACTTTC
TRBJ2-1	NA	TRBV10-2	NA	CASSSSGGPSYNEQFF	TGCGCCAGCAGTTCCTCCGGGGGGCCTTCCTACAATGAGCAGTTCTTC
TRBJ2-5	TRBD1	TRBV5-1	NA	CASSPATGKVSETQYF	TGCGCCAGCAGCCCCGCGACAGGGAAGGTCTCGGAGACCCAGTACTTC
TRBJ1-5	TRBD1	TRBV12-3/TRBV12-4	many	CASSLGGQSQPQHF	TGTGCCAGCAGTTTGGGGGGACAGAGTCAGCCCCAGCATTTT
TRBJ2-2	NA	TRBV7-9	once	CASSQGRYSGELFF	TGCGCCAGCAGCCAAGGGAGGTATTCCGGGGAGCTGTTTTTT
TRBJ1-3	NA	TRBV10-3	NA	CASIPDEGNTIYF	TGTGCCAGCATACCGGACGAGGGGAACACCATATATTTT
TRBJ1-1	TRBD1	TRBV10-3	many	CAISGTGNTEAFF	TGTGCCATCAGTGGGACAGGGAACACTGAAGCTTTCTTT
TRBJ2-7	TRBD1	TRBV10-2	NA	CASNLQGVSYEQYF	TGTGCCAGCAACCTCCAGGGGGTTTCCTACGAGCAGTACTTC
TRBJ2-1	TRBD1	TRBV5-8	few	CAIRPGTGNNEQFF	TGTGCCATCCGTCCCGGGACAGGGAACAATGAGCAGTTCTTC
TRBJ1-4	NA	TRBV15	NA	CATSRDSSGEKLFF	TGTGCCACCAGCAGAGATAGTAGCGGTGAAAAACTGTTTTTT
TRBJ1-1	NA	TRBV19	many	CASSRGGRFEAFF	TGTGCCAGTAGTAGGGGTGGCCGATTTGAAGCTTTCTTT
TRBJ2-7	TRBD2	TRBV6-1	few	CASSEALGLAVAYEQYF	TGTGCCAGCAGTGAAGCGCTGGGGCTAGCGGTAGCCTACGAGCAGTACTTC
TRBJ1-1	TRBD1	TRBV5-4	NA	CASSLFGTGMPFF	TGTGCCAGCAGCTTGTTCGGGACAGGGATGCCTTTCTTT
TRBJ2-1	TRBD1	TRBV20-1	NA	CSARAPRGNEQFF	TGCAGTGCTAGAGCTCCCAGGGGGAATGAGCAGTTCTTC
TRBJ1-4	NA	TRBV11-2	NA	CASSLSDKKLFF	TGTGCCAGCAGCTTATCAGACAAAAAACTGTTTTTT
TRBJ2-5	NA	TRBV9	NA	CASSVATGRQETQYF	TGTGCCAGCAGCGTAGCTACTGGGCGGCAAGAGACCCAGTACTTC
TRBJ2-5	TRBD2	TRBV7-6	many	CASSLRTSGYQETQYF	TGTGCCAGCAGCTTAAGGACTAGCGGGTACCAAGAGACCCAGTACTTC
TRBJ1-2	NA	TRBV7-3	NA	CASSLGGIGGYTF	TGTGCCAGCAGCTTGGGAGGGATAGGTGGCTACACCTTC
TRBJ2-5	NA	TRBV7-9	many	CASSQDLTETQYF	TGTGCCAGCAGCCAAGACCTGACCGAGACCCAGTACTTC
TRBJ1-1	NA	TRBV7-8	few	CASSLGGGGGTEAFF	TGTGCCAGCAGCTTAGGGGGCGGAGGGGGCACTGAAGCTTTCTTT
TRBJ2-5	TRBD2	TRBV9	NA	CASSVTSGFQETQYF	TGTGCCAGCAGCGTAACTAGCGGTTTTCAAGAGACCCAGTACTTC
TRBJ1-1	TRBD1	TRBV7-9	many	CASSVLEGRGREAFF	TGTGCCAGCAGCGTATTGGAAGGCAGGGGGAGGGAAGCTTTCTTT
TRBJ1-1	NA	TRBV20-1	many	CSARAGGNTEAFF	TGCAGTGCTAGAGCCGGGGGAAACACTGAAGCTTTCTTT
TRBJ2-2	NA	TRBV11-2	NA	CASSQDYGELFF	TGTGCCAGCAGCCAAGATTACGGGGAGCTGTTTTTT
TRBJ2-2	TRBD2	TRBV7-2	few	CASTRLLAVNTGELFF	TGTGCCAGCACCCGACTACTAGCGGTGAACACCGGGGAGCTGTTTTTT
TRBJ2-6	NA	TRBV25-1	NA	CASSQHWAESPGANVLTF	TGTGCCAGCAGCCAACATTGGGCAGAAAGTCCTGGGGCCAACGTCCTGACTTTC
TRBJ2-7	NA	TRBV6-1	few	CASSEFLVSSYEQYF	TGTGCCAGCAGTGAGTTCCTTGTCAGCTCCTACGAGCAGTACTTC
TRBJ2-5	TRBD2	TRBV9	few	CASTLAGGPLETQYF	TGTGCCAGCACCTTAGCGGGAGGGCCTTTAGAGACCCAGTACTTC
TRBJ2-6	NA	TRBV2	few	CASSSDTSVSGANVLTF	TGTGCCAGCAGTTCAGACACCTCAGTCTCTGGGGCCAACGTCCTGACTTTC
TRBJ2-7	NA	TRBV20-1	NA	CSASPGISDYEQYF	TGCAGTGCTAGTCCAGGGATATCCGACTACGAGCAGTACTTC
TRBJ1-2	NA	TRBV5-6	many	CASSLTRAYGYTF	TGTGCCAGCAGCTTGACGAGGGCATATGGCTACACCTTC
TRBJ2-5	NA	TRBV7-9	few	CASSPALGAGQETQYF	TGTGCCAGCAGCCCAGCCTTAGGGGCCGGCCAAGAGACCCAGTACTTC
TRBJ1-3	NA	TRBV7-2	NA	CASSLDRPLAGNTIYF	TGTGCCAGCAGCTTAGATCGCCCTCTCGCTGGAAACACCATATATTTT
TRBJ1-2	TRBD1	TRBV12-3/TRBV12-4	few	CASRPGGYGYTF	TGTGCCAGCAGACCAGGGGGCTATGGCTACACCTTC
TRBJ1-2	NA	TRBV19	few	CASSLLRHPPRDYGYTF	TGTGCCAGTAGTTTACTAAGGCACCCTCCGAGGGACTATGGCTACACCTTC
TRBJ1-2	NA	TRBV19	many	CASKRQANYGYTF	TGTGCCAGTAAAAGGCAGGCAAACTATGGCTACACCTTC
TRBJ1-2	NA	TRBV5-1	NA	CASSSGRFGYTF	TGCGCCAGCAGCTCTGGCCGGTTTGGCTACACCTTC